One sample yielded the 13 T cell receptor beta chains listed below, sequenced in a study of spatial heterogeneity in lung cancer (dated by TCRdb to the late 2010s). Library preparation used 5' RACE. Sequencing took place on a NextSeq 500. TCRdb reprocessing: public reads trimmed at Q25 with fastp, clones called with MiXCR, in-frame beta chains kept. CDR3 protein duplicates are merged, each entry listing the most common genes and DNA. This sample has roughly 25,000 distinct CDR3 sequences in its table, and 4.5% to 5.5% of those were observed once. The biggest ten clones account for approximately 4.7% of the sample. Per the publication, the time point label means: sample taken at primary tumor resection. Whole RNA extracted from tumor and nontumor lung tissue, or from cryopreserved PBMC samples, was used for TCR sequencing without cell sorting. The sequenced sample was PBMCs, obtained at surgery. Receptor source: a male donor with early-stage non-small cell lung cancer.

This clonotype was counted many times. The CDR3 spells CASSLGPTGPGELFF. CDR3 nucleotide sequence: TGTGCCAGCAGCTTAGGTCCTACCGGACCCGGGGAGCTGTTTTTT. This chain links TRBV7-2 with TRBJ2-2; D not resolved. V lost 1 base and J lost 6, with 12 bases in between. This CDR3 is built from 15 residues. The germline V gene encodes CDR1 SGHTA and CDR2 FQGNSA.

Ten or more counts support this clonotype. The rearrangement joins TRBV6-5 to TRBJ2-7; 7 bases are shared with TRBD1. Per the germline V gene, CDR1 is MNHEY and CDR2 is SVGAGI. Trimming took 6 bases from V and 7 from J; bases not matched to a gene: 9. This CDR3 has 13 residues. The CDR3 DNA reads TGTGCCAGCAGACTCACCGGGGACAGAGAGCAGTACTTC. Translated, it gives CASRLTGDREQYF.

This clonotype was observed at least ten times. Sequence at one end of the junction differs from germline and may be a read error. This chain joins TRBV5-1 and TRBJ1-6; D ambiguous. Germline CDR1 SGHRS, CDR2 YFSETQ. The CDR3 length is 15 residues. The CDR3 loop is CASRLAGGNNSPLHF. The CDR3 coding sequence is TGCGCCAGCAGGTTGGCCGGCGGGAATAATTCACCCCTCCACTTT.

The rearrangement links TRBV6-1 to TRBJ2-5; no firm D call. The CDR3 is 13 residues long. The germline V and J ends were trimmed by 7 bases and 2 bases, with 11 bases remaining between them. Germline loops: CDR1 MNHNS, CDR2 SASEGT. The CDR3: CASTTDPQETQYF. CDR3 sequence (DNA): TGTGCCAGCACCACAGACCCTCAAGAGACCCAGTACTTC.

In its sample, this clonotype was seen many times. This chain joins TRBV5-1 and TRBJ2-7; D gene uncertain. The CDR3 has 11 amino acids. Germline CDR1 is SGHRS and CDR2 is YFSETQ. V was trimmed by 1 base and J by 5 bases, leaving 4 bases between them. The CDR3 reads CASSLTDEQYF. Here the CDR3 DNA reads TGCGCCAGCAGCTTGACGGACGAGCAGTACTTC.

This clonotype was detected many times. The CDR3 loop reads CASRITQGTTGELFF. CDR3 nucleotides: TGTGCCAGCCGAATAACACAGGGTACCACCGGGGAGCTGTTTTTT. The chain is built from TRBV6-4 and TRBJ2-2, with a weak D call TRBD1 (6 bases). Germline assignment: CDR1 MRHNA and CDR2 SNTAGT. The CDR3 has 15 amino acids. V lost 8 bases, J lost 4 bases, and 17 bases lay in between.

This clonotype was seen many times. CDR3 DNA sequence: TGTGCCAGCAGCTTAGGGGTTACCACTGAAGCTTTCTTT. Protein sequence: CASSLGVTTEAFF. The genes are TRBV7-2 and TRBJ1-1; D gene uncertain. Germline V gene sequence: CDR1 SGHTA, CDR2 FQGNSA. Trimming shortened V by 1 base and J by 4 bases, and 7 bases separated the two germline ends. The CDR3 is 13 residues long.

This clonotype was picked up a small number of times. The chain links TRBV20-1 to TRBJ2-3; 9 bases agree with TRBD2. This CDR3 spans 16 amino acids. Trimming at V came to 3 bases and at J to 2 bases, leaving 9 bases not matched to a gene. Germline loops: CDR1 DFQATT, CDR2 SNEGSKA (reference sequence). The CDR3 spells CSASGLLAGVTDTQYF. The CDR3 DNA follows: TGCAGTGCTAGCGGCCTACTAGCGGGCGTCACAGATACGCAGTATTTT.

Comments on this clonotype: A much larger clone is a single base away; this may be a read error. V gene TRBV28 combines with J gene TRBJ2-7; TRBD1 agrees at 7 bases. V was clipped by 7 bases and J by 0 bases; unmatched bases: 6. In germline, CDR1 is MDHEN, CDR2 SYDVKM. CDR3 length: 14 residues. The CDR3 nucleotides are TGTGCCAGCACCGCCGGGACAGCCTCCTACGAGCAGTACTTC. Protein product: CASTAGTASYEQYF.

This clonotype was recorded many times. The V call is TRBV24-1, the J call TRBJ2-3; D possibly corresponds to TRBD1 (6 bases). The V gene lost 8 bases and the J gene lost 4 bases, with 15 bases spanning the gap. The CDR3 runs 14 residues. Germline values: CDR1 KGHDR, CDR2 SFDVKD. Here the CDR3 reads CATNHAQGSDTQYF. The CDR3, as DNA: TGTGCCACCAACCACGCCCAGGGGTCAGATACGCAGTATTTT.

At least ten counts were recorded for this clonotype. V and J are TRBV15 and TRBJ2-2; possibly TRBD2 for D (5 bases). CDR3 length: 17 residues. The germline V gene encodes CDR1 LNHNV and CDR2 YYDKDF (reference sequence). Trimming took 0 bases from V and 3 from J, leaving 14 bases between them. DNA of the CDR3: TGTGCCACCAGCAGAGATGGTAGGGAGTATCACACCGGGGAGCTGTTTTTT. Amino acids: CATSRDGREYHTGELFF.

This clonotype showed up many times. This chain's CDR3 is CASHLTGGQYNEQFF. The CDR3 DNA reads as TGTGCCAGCCACCTAACGGGAGGGCAGTACAATGAGCAGTTCTTC. The chain is built from TRBV12-3 or TRBV12-4 and TRBJ2-1, with 8 bases matching TRBD2. The V gene end was trimmed by 8 bases and the J gene end by 4 bases; junction bases not matched to a gene: 10. CDR3 length: 15 amino acids.

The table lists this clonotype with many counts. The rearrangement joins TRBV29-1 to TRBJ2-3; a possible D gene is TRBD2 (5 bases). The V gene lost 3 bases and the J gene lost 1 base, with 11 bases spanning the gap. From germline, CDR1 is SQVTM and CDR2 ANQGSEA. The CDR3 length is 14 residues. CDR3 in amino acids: CSVEALEGTDTQYF. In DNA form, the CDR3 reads TGCAGCGTTGAGGCCCTGGAGGGCACAGATACGCAGTATTTT.